This entry is about one TCR beta chain. The clone's antigen remains unknown. It has no much larger one-base neighbor in the sample; base qualities were not kept. The immunoSEQ Assay, a bias-controlled multiplex PCR, was used to amplify TCRbeta CDR3 regions from genomic DNA. The original pipeline was this. Nucleated cell counts per sample were estimated from amplification of reference gene primers within the assay. To quantify the absolute abundance of each unique TCRbeta CDR3 rearrangement, sequence reads were collapsed and filtered. For each sample, productive Simpson clonality was calculated as the square root of Simpson's diversity index across productive rearrangements. TCRdb mirrors the immuneACCESS table, restricted to in-frame sequences. Some clones are absent from its copies; in checked studies, under half trace to an unresolved V gene, and the reason for the others is unknown. V, J and clone size are those of that table, while D and trimming were read from the DNA. The sample table contains over 200,000 clones; only one count was recorded for around nine tenths of them. The ten largest make up under 10% of the sample.

The data originate from a study of blood T cell repertoires in COVID-19 (dated by TCRdb to the early 2020s). For context, the study as a whole: Samples covering the acute and convalescent phases of COVID-19 were provided by collaborators in the United States, Italy and Spain. The prospective study material was composed of cDNA or gDNA derived from T cells, B-cell-depleted T cells, or PBMCs. The dataset comprised deeply sampled blood TCRbeta repertoires from subjects exposed to, actively infected with, or recovered from COVID-19. The repertoires were released in a freely available public database intended as a resource for research on the immune response to SARS-CoV-2. The samples were drawn from two sources: the first 160 participants of the ongoing ImmuneRACE study, and 1,200 or so subjects contributed by 6 global collaborators. The sample metadata nearly always contained a de-identified subject ID, COVID-19 status, age in years and sex. Where available, HLA class I and class II types were taken from metadata supplied by the sample provider and were not determined by assay-based typing. Results and caveats for the whole study, not just this receptor: Clinical and demographic metadata were provided uncurated, with the amount varying by source and participant.

Unmatched junction bases come to 10, with V trimmed by 9 bases and J by 0 bases. Per the germline V gene (reference sequence), LNHDA is the CDR1 and SQIVND is the CDR2. Including cysteine and phenylalanine, the CDR3 has 16 amino acids. The retained sequence is limited to the CDR3, 48 bases, with the frame set at the first base. Enrolling through a virtual design, the prospective study's participants ranged in age from roughly 18 to 89 years and lived across about two dozen United States geographic areas. To assign participants to cohorts, the prospective study relied on clinical history that participants themselves reported in a screening survey and a study questionnaire. Recovered participants in ImmuneRACE Cohort 3 were defined by two consecutive negative NP/OP PCR tests, clearance by a healthcare professional, or resolution of symptoms. Each participant in the prospective study had whole blood, serum and a nasopharyngeal or oropharyngeal swab collected by mobile phlebotomists. Additional blood draws and questionnaires over a roughly two-month period could optionally be provided by prospective study participants. Blood samples from the prospective study were shipped frozen or at room temperature prior to DNA extraction.

The TCR comes from a man in his forties who had recovered from COVID-19. The chain is encoded by TRBV19 joined to TRBJ2-3; 9 bases in the junction line up with TRBD1. Material for sequencing was PBMCs or T cells enriched from blood (not recorded which). The CDR3 corresponds to CASTLQGASSTDTQYF. DNA sequence: TGTGCCAGCACTCTACAGGGGGCGAGTAGCACAGATACGCAGTATTTT.